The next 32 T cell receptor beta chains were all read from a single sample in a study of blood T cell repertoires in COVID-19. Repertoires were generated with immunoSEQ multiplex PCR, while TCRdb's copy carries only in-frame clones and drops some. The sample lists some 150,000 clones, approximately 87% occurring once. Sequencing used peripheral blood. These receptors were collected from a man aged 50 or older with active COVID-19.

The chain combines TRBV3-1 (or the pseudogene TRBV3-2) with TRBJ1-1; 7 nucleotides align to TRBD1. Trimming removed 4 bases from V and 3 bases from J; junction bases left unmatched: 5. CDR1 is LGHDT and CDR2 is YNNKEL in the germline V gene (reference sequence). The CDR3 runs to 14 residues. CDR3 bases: TGTGCCAGCAGCCCATACGACAGGGACACTGAAGCTTTCTTT. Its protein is CASSPYDRDTEAFF.

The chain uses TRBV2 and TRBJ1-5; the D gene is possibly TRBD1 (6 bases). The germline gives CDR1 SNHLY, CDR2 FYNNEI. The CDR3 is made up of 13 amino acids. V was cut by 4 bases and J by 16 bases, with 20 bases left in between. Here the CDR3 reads CASSARTAGGEHF. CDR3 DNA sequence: TGTGCCAGCAGTGCCCGGACAGCGGGGGGAGAACATTTT.

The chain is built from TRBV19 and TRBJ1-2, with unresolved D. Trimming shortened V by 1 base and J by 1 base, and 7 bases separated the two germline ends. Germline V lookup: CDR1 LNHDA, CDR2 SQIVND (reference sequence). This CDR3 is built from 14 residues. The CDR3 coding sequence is TGTGCCAGTAGTATAGTTAACGGTAACTATGGCTACACCTTC. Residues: CASSIVNGNYGYTF.

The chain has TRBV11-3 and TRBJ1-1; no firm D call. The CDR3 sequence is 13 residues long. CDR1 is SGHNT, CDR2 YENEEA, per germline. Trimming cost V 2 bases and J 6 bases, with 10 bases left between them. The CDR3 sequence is CASSLSSGSEAFF. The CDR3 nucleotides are TGTGCCAGCAGCTTATCGTCGGGGTCTGAAGCTTTCTTT.

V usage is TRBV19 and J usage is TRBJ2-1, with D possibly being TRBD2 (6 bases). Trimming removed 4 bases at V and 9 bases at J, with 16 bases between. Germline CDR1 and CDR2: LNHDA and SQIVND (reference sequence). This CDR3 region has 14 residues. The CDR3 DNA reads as TGTGCCAGTAGTACGGGACTGCCCTCCCCTGAGCAGTTCTTC. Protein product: CASSTGLPSPEQFF.

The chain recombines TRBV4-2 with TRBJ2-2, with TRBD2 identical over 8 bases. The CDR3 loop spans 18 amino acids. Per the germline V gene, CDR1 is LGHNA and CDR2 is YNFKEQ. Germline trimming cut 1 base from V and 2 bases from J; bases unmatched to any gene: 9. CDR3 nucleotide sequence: TGTGCCAGCAGCCAAGTACGGGGAGCGGGGGCCAACACCGGGGAGCTGTTTTTT. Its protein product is CASSQVRGAGANTGELFF.

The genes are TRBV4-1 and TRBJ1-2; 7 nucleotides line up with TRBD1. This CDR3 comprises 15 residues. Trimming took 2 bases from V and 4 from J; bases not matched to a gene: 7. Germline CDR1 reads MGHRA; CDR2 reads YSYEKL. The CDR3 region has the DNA TGCGCCAGCAGCCAATTACAGGGGCTTGGCTATGGCTACACCTTC. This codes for CASSQLQGLGYGYTF.

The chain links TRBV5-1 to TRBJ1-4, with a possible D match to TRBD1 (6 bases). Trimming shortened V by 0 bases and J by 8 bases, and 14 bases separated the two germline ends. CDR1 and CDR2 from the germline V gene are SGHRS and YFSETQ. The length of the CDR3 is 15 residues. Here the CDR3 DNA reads TGCGCCAGCAGCTTGGTCGGGGGGCCAGGCGAAAAACTGTTTTTT. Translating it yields CASSLVGGPGEKLFF.

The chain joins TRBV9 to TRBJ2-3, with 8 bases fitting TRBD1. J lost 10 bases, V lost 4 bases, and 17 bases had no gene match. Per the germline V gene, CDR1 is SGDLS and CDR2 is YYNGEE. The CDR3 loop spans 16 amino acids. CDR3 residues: CASSPSQDREFQAQYF. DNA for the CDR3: TGTGCCAGCAGCCCTTCCCAGGACAGGGAATTTCAGGCGCAGTATTTT.

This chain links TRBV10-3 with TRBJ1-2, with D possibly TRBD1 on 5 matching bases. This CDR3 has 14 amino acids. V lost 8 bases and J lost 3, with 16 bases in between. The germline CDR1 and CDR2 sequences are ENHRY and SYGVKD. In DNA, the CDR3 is TGTGCCATCGGGGGAGACACGGGGGACTATGGCTACACCTTC. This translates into CAIGGDTGDYGYTF.

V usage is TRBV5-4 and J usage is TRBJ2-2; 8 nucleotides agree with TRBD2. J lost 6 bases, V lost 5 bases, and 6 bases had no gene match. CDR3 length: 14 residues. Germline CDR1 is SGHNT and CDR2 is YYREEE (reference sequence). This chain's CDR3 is CASRRAGGPGELFF. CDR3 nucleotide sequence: TGTGCCAGCAGACGGGCGGGGGGACCCGGGGAGCTGTTTTTT. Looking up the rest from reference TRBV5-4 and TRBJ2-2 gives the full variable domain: ETGVTQSPTHLIKTRGQQVTLRCSSQSGHNTVSWYQQALGQGPQFIFQYYREEENGRGNFPPRFSGLQFPNYSSELNVNALELDDSALYLCASRRAGGPGELFFGEGSRLTVL.

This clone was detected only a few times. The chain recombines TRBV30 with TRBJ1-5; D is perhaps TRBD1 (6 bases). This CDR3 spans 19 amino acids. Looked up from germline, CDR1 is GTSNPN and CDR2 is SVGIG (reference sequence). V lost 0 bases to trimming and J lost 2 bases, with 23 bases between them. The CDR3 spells CAWSVRQQDSKRGNQPQHF. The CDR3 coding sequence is TGTGCCTGGAGTGTACGACAGCAGGACAGTAAACGGGGCAATCAGCCCCAGCATTTT.

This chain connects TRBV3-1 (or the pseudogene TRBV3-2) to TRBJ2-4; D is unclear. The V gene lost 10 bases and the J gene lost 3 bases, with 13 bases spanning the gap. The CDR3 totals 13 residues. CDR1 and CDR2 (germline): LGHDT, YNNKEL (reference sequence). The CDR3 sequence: CATTDSGKNIQYF. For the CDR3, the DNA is TGTGCCACCACCGATTCGGGCAAAAACATTCAGTACTTC.

The CDR3: CASRRSDTVRSGNTIYF. The CDR3 DNA follows: TGTGCCAGCCGGCGATCCGACACGGTTCGCTCTGGAAACACCATATATTTT. The V call is TRBV6-6, the J call TRBJ1-3; D gene uncertain. The germline V gene has CDR1 MNHNY and CDR2 SVGAGI (reference sequence). The V gene lost 8 bases and the J gene lost 0 bases, with 20 bases spanning the gap. The CDR3 spans 17 residues.

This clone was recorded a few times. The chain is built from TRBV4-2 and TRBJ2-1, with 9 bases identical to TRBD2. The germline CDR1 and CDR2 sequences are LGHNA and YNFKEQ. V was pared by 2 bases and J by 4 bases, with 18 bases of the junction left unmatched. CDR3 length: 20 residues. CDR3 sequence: CASSQPNSARLAGNYNEQFF. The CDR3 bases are TGTGCCAGCAGCCAACCTAATTCGGCCAGGCTAGCGGGGAATTACAATGAGCAGTTCTTC.

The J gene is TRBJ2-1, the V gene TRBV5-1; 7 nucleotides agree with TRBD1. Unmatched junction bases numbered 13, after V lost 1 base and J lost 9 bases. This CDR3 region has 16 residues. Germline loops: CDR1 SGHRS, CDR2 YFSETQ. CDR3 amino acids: CASSLSQRGPYGEQFF. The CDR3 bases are TGCGCCAGCAGCTTGTCCCAGAGGGGGCCCTACGGTGAGCAGTTCTTC.

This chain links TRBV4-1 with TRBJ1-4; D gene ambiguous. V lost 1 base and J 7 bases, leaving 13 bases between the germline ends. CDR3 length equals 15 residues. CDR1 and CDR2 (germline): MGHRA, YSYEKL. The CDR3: CASSQVGTDGEKLFF. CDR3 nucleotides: TGCGCCAGCAGCCAAGTAGGTACAGATGGTGAAAAACTGTTTTTT.

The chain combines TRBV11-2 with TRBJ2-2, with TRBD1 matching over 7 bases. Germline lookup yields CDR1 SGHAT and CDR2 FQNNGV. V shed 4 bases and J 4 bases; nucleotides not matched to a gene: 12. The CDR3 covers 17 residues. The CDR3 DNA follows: TGTGCCAGCAGCTCGAAGACAGGGCCCCGGTTCACCGGGGAGCTGTTTTTT. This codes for CASSSKTGPRFTGELFF. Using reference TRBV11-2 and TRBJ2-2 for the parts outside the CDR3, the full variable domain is EAGVAQSPRYKIIEKRQSVAFWCNPISGHATLYWYQQILGQGPKLLIQFQNNGVVDDSQLPKDRFSAERLKGVDSTLKIQPAKLEDSAVYLCASSSKTGPRFTGELFFGEGSRLTVL.

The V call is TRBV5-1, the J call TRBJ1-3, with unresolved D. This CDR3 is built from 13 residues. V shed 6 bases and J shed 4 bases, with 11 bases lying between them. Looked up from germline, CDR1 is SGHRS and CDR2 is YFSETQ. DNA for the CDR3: TGCGCCAGCACTCAAGCGACCGGAAACACCATATATTTT. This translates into CASTQATGNTIYF.

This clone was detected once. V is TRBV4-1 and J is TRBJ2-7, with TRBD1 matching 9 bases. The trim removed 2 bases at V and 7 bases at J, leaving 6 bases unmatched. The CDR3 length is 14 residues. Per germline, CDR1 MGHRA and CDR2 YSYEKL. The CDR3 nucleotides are TGCGCCAGCAGCCAACAACAGGGGGCGCGGGAGCAGTACTTC. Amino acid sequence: CASSQQQGAREQYF.

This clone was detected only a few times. The CDR3 is CASSQGRGGRTSYEQYF. In nucleotides, the CDR3 is TGCGCCAGCAGCCAAGGAAGGGGTGGGAGGACATCCTACGAGCAGTACTTC. V is TRBV4-1 and J is TRBJ2-7; the D gene is possibly TRBD2 (6 bases). The length of the CDR3 is 17 residues. V dropped 1 base and J dropped 1 base, with 17 bases sitting between them. CDR1 and CDR2 (germline): MGHRA, YSYEKL.

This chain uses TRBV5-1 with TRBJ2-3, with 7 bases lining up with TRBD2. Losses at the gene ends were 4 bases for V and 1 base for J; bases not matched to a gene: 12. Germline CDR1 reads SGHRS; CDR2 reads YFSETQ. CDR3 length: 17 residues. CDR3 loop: CASSLPRAGDRTDTQYF. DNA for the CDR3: TGCGCCAGCAGCCTCCCCCGGGCGGGGGATCGCACAGATACGCAGTATTTT.

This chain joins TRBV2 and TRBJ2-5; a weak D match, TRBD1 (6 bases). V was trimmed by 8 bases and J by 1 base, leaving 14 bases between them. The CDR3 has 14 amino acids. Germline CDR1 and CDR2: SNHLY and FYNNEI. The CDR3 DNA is TGTGCCAGCTTGGGACAAACTTTCCAAGAGACCCAGTACTTC. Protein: CASLGQTFQETQYF.

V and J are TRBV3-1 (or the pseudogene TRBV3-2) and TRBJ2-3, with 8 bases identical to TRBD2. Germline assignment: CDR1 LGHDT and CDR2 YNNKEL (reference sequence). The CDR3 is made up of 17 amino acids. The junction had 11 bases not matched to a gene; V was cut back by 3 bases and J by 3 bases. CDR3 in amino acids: CASSHKTTGGATDTQYF. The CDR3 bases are TGTGCCAGCAGCCACAAAACTACCGGGGGGGCGACAGATACGCAGTATTTT.

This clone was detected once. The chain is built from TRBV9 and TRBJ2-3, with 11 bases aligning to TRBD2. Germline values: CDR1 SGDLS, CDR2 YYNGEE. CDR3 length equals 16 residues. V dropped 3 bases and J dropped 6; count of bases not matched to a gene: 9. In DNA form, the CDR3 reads TGTGCCAGCAGCGGGGGGACTAGCGGCGCGGCGGATACGCAGTATTTT. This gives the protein CASSGGTSGAADTQYF.

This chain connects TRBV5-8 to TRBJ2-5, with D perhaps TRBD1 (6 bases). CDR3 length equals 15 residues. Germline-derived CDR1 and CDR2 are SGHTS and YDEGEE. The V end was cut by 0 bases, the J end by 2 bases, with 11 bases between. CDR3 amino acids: CASSLAGTPQETQYF. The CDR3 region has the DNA TGTGCCAGCAGCTTGGCCGGGACACCGCAAGAGACCCAGTACTTC. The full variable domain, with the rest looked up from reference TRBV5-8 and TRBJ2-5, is EAGVTQSPTHLIKTRGQQATLRCSPISGHTSVYWYQQALGLGLQFLLWYDEGEERNRGNFPPRFSGRQFPNYSSELNVNALELEDSALYLCASSLAGTPQETQYFGPGTRLLVL.

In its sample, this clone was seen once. As DNA, the CDR3 is TGTGCCAGCAGCCAAGATGGGAGCACTAGCGGATACAATGAGCAGTTCTTC. Translated, it gives CASSQDGSTSGYNEQFF. The J gene is TRBJ2-1, the V gene TRBV4-2; 8 bases are a match to TRBD2. The CDR3 contains 17 residues. Germline lookup yields CDR1 LGHNA and CDR2 YNFKEQ. With 0 bases clipped from V and 4 bases from J, the junction kept 8 bases outside the gene matches.

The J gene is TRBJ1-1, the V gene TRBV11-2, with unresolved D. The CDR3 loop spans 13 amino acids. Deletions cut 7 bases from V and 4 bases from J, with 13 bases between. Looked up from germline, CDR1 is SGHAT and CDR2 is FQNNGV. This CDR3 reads CASTPEAATEAFF. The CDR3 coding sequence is TGTGCCAGCACCCCGGAGGCAGCCACTGAAGCTTTCTTT. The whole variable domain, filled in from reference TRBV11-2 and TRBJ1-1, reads EAGVAQSPRYKIIEKRQSVAFWCNPISGHATLYWYQQILGQGPKLLIQFQNNGVVDDSQLPKDRFSAERLKGVDSTLKIQPAKLEDSAVYLCASTPEAATEAFFGQGTRLTVV.

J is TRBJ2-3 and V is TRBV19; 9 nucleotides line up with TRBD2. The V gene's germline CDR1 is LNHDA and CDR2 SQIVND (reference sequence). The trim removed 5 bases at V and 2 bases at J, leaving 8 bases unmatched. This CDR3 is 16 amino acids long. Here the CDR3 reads CASSPRSGGPTDTQYF. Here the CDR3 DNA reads TGTGCCAGTAGTCCAAGGAGCGGGGGGCCCACAGATACGCAGTATTTT.

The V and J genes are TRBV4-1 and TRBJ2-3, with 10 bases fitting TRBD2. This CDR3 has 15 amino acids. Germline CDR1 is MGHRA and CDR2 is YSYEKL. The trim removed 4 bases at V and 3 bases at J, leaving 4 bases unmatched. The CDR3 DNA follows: TGCGCCAGCAGCCTTGGTAGCGGGGGGACAGATACGCAGTATTTT. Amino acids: CASSLGSGGTDTQYF.

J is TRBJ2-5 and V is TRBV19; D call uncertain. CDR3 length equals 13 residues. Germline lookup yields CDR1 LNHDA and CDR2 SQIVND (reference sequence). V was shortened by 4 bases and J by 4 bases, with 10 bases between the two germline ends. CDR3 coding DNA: TGTGCCAGTAGTACGACGGGTTTAGAGACCCAGTACTTC. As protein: CASSTTGLETQYF.

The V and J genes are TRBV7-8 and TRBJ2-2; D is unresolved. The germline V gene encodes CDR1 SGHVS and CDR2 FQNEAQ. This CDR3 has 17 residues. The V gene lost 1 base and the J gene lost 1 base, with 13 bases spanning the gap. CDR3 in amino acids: CASSLELGSRNTGELFF. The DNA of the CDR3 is TGTGCCAGCAGCTTAGAGCTAGGCAGTAGGAACACCGGGGAGCTGTTTTTT.